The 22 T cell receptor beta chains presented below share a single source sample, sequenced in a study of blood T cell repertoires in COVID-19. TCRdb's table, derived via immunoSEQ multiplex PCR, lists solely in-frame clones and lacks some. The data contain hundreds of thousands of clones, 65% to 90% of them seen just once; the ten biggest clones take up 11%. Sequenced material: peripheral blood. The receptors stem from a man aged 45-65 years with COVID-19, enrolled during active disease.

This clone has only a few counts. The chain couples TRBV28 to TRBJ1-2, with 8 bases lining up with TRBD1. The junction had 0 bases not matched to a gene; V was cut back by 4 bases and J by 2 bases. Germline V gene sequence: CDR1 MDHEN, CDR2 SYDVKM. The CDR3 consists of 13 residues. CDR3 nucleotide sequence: TGTGCCAGCAGTTACAGGGGGAACTATGGCTACACCTTC. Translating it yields CASSYRGNYGYTF.

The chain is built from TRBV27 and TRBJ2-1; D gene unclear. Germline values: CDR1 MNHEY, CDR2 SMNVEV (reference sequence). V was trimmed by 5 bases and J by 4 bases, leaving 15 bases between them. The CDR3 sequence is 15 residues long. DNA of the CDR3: TGTGCCAGCAGTCCCCTAAGACTGAATTACAATGAGCAGTTCTTC. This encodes CASSPLRLNYNEQFF.

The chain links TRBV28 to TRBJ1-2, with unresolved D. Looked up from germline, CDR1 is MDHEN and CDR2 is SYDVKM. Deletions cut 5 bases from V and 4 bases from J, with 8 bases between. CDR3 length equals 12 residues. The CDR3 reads CASSASSYGYTF. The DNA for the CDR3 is TGTGCCAGCAGTGCTAGTAGCTATGGCTACACCTTC.

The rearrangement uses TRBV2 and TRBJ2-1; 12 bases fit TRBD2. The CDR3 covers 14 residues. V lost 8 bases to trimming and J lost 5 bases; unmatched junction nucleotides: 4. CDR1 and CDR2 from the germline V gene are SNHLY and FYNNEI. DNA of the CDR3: TGTGCCAGCCGCAGACTAGCGGGAGACAATGAGCAGTTCTTC. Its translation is CASRRLAGDNEQFF. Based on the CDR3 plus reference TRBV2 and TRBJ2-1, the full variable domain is EPEVTQTPSHQVTQMGQEVILRCVPISNHLYFYWYRQILGQKVEFLVSFYNNEISEKSEIFDDQFSVERPDGSNFTLKIRSTKLEDSAMYFCASRRLAGDNEQFFGPGTRLTVL.

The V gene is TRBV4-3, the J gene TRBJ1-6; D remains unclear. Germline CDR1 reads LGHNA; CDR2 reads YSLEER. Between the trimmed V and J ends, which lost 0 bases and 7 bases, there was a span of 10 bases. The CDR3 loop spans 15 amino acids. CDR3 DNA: TGCGCCAGCAGCCAAGATTTGCGGGTCAATTCACCCCTCCACTTT. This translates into CASSQDLRVNSPLHF.

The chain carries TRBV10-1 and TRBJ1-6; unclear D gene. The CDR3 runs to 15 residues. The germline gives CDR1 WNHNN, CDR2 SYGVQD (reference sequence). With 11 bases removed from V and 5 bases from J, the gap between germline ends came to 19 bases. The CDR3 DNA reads TGCGCCGGTTGCGACACGGGGATAAATAATTCACCCCTCCACTTT. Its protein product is CAGCDTGINNSPLHF.

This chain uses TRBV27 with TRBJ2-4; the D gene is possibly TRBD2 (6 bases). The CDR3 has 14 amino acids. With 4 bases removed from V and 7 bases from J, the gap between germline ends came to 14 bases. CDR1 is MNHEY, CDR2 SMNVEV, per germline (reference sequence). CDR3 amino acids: CASSWGGAVNIQYF. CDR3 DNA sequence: TGTGCCAGCAGTTGGGGCGGGGCAGTTAACATTCAGTACTTC.

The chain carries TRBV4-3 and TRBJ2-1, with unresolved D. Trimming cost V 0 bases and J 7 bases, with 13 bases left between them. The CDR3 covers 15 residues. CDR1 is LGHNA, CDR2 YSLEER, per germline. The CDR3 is CASSQDPRPTNEQFF. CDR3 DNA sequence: TGCGCCAGCAGCCAAGATCCTAGACCAACTAATGAGCAGTTCTTC.

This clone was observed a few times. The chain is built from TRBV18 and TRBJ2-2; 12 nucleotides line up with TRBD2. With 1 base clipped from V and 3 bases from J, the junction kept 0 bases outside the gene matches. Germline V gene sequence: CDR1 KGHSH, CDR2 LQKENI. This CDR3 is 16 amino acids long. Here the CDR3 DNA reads TGTGCCAGCTCACCACGGACTAGCGGGGACACCGGGGAGCTGTTTTTT. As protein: CASSPRTSGDTGELFF.

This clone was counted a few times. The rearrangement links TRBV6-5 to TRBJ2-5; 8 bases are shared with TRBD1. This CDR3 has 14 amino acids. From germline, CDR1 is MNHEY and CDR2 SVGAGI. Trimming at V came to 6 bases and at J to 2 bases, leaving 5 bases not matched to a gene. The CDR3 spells CASRLRTGQETQYF. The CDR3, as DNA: TGTGCCAGCAGACTTAGGACAGGGCAAGAGACCCAGTACTTC.

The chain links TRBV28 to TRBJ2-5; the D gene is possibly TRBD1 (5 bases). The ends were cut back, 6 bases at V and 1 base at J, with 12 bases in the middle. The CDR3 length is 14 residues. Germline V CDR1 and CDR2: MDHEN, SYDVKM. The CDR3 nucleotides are TGTGCCAGCAGAGGGGCATCTCTCCAAGAGACCCAGTACTTC. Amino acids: CASRGASLQETQYF.

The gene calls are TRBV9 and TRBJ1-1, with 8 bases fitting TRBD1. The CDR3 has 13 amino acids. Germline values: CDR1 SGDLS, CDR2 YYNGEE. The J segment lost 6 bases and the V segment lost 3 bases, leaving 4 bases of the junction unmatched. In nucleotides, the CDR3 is TGTGCCAGCAGCGCGGACAGGGAGGCTGAAGCTTTCTTT. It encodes CASSADREAEAFF.

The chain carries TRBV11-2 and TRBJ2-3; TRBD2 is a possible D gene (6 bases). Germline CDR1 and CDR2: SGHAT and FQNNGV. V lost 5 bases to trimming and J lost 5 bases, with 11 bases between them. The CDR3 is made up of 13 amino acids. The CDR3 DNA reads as TGTGCCAGCAGCGGGACTCTCCGAGATACGCAGTATTTT. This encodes CASSGTLRDTQYF.

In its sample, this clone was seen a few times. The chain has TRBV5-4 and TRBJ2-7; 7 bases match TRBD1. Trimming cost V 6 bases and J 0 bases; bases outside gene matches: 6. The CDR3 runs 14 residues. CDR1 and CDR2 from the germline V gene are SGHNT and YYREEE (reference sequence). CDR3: CASKGDSSSYEQYF. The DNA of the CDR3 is TGTGCCAGCAAAGGGGACAGTTCCTCCTACGAGCAGTACTTC.

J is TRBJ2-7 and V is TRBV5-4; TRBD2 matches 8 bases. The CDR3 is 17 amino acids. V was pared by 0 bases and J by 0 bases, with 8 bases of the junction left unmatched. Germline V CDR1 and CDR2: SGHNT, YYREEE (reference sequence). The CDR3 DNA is TGTGCCAGCAGCTTGGCCGTAAGCGGGGGTATCTCCTACGAGCAGTACTTC. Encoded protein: CASSLAVSGGISYEQYF.

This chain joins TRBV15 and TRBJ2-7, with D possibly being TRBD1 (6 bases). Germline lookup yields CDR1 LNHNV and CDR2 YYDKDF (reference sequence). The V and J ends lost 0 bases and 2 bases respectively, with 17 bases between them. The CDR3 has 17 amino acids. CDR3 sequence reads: CATSRERPGQNTYEQYF. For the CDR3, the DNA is TGTGCCACCAGCAGAGAAAGGCCCGGACAGAACACCTACGAGCAGTACTTC. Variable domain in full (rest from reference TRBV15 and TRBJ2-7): DAMVIQNPRYQVTQFGKPVTLSCSQTLNHNVMYWYQQKSSQAPKLLFHYYDKDFNNEADTPDNFQSRRPNTSFCFLDIRSPGLGDTAMYLCATSRERPGQNTYEQYFGPGTRLTVT.

CDR3 in DNA: TGCGCCAGCACCCCCAACATTAACACCGGGGAGCTGTTTTTT. Translating gives CASTPNINTGELFF. V and J are TRBV5-1 and TRBJ2-2; D is uncertain. This CDR3 is 14 amino acids long. Trimming left V 6 bases short and J 2 bases short, with 11 bases between. Germline loops: CDR1 SGHRS, CDR2 YFSETQ.

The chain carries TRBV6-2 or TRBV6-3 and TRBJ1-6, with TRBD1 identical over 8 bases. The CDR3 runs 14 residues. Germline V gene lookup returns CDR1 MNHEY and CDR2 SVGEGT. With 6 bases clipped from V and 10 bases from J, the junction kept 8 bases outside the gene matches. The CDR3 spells CASSSQGAESPLHF. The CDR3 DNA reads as TGTGCCAGCAGCTCGCAGGGGGCAGAATCACCCCTCCACTTT.

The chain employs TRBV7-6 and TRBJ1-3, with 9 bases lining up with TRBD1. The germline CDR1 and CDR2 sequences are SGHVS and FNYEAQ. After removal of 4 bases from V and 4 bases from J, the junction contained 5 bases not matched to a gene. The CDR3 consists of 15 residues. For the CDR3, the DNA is TGTGCCAGCAGCTCATACAGGGGGCTAGGAAACACCATATATTTT. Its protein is CASSSYRGLGNTIYF.

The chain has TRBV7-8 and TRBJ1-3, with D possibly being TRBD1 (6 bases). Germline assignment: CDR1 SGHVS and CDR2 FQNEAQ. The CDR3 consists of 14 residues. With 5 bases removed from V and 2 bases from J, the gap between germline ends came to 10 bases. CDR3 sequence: CASSGGATGNTIYF. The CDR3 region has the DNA TGTGCCAGCAGCGGGGGGGCGACTGGAAACACCATATATTTT.

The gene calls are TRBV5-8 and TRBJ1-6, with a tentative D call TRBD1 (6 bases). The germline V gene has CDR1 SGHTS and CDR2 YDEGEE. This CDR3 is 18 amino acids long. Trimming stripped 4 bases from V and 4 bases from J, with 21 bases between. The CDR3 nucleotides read TGTGCCAGCAGCCGGGACCACTCGTCAGGGGCGTATAATTCACCCCTCCACTTT. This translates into CASSRDHSSGAYNSPLHF.

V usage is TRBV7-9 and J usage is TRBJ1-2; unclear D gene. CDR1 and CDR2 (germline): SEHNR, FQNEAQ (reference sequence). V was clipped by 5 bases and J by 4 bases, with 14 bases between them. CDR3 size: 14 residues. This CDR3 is CASSPRYDGYGYTF. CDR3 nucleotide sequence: TGTGCCAGCAGCCCTAGATATGACGGCTATGGCTACACCTTC.